These T cell receptor beta chains were read from a single sample in a study of T cell responses to AZD1222 COVID-19 vaccine. Using immunoSEQ multiplex PCR, the repertoire was profiled, and TCRdb retains in-frame clones only, with some absent. The sample includes under 130,000 clones, more than 85% of them seen just once. The material sequenced was peripheral blood, taken on day 0 of AZD1222 vaccination. These TCRs come from an adult in good health. Both conserved end residues are part of each CDR3. Each record gives: J gene, D gene, V gene, clone size, CDR3 DNA, CDR3 protein. A D gene is named only where the DNA matches it firmly. Not every row has a clone size; where given, it reads once, few, many or a size class.

j_gene: TRBJ1-4
d_gene: .
v_gene: TRBV29-1
abundance: .
CDR3nt: TGCAGCGTTGGGGGGAGGGCTAATGAAAAACTGTTTTTT
CDR3aa: CSVGGRANEKLFF

j_gene: TRBJ1-5
d_gene: .
v_gene: TRBV30
abundance: .
CDR3nt: TGTGCCTGGAGCCGGCAGGACAATCAGCCCCAGCATTTT
CDR3aa: CAWSRQDNQPQHF

j_gene: TRBJ1-5
d_gene: .
v_gene: TRBV3-1/TRBV3-2
abundance: .
CDR3nt: TGTGCCAGCAGCCAAGATCAGAATCAGCCCCAGCATTTT
CDR3aa: CASSQDQNQPQHF

j_gene: TRBJ2-5
d_gene: .
v_gene: TRBV28
abundance: .
CDR3nt: TGTGCCAGCAGGTCTGGCGGCAGTAAGACCCAGTACTTC
CDR3aa: CASRSGGSKTQYF

j_gene: TRBJ2-1
d_gene: TRBD1
v_gene: TRBV12-3/TRBV12-4
abundance: .
CDR3nt: TGTGCCAGCAGCCCGGGACAGTCCTGGGGGTTCTTC
CDR3aa: CASSPGQSWGFF

j_gene: TRBJ2-3
d_gene: TRBD1
v_gene: TRBV11-1
abundance: .
CDR3nt: TGTGCCAGCAGCTTACGGACAGGGGGGAGCACAGATACGCAGTATTTT
CDR3aa: CASSLRTGGSTDTQYF

j_gene: TRBJ1-2
d_gene: .
v_gene: TRBV15
abundance: .
CDR3nt: TGTGCCACCAGCAGGGTAACACAGGGCTGGGGCTATGGCTACACCTTC
CDR3aa: CATSRVTQGWGYGYTF

j_gene: TRBJ1-5
d_gene: .
v_gene: TRBV28
abundance: .
CDR3nt: TGTGCCAGCAGGGACAGATATCAGCCCCAGCATTTT
CDR3aa: CASRDRYQPQHF

j_gene: TRBJ1-3
d_gene: .
v_gene: TRBV7-2
abundance: once
CDR3nt: TGTGCCAGCAGCTTTATCGGAAACACCATATATTTT
CDR3aa: CASSFIGNTIYF

j_gene: TRBJ1-2
d_gene: TRBD1
v_gene: TRBV7-8
abundance: .
CDR3nt: TGTGCCAGCAGCTTAGACGTTGGGGTCAGGGGGCGCGAAGGCTACACCTTC
CDR3aa: CASSLDVGVRGREGYTF

j_gene: TRBJ1-1
d_gene: .
v_gene: TRBV7-3
abundance: once
CDR3nt: TGTGCCAGCAGCAAATCCGGGACGCACACTGAAGCTTTCTTT
CDR3aa: CASSKSGTHTEAFF

j_gene: TRBJ2-3
d_gene: TRBD1
v_gene: TRBV2
abundance: once
CDR3nt: TGTGCCAGGGGGTCCGGGACAGGGTTTACGGATACGCAGTATTTT
CDR3aa: CARGSGTGFTDTQYF

j_gene: TRBJ1-1
d_gene: .
v_gene: TRBV9
abundance: .
CDR3nt: TGTGCCAGCAGCGCCCCCGGGGGGGGCAACACTGAAGCTTTCTTT
CDR3aa: CASSAPGGGNTEAFF